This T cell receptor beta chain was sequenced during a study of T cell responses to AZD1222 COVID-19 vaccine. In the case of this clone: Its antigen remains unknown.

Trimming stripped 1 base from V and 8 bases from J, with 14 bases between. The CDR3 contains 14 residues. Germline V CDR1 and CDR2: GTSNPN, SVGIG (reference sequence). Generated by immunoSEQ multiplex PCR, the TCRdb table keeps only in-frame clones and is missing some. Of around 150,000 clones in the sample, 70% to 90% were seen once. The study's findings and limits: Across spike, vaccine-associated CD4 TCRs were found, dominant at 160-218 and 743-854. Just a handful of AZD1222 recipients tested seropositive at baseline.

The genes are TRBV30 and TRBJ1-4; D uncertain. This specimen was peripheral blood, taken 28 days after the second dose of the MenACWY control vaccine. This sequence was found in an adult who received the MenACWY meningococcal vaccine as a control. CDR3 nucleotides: TGTGCCTGGAGTGGAGGAGGGCCCGGGGAAAAACTGTTTTTT. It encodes CAWSGGGPGEKLFF.